This record covers a single T cell receptor beta chain. Its antigen is undetermined. Pooling was applied to second doses at about 4 or about 12 weeks. This sample stems from a study of T cell responses to AZD1222 COVID-19 vaccine. Notes on the study in general: Spike-specific TCR breadth and depth grew following two AZD1222 doses. Repertoire sampling occurred only after the peak T cell response.

The assay was immunoSEQ multiplex PCR, and TCRdb's table has in-frame clones only and misses some. The profile shows approximately 84,000 clones, 80% to 90% of them singletons. The germline gives CDR1 KGHSH, CDR2 LQKENI. The CDR3 length is 16 residues. Unmatched junction bases numbered 6, after V lost 2 bases and J lost 2 bases. The chain carries TRBV18 and TRBJ2-5; the match to TRBD1 covers 9 bases. This TCR was recovered from an adult who received the AZD1222 COVID-19 vaccine. The sequencing here drew on peripheral blood, taken 28 days after the second AZD1222 dose. The chain's CDR3 is CASSPVGTGTQETQYF. CDR3 nucleotide sequence: TGTGCCAGCTCACCAGTCGGGACAGGGACTCAAGAGACCCAGTACTTC.